What follows are 12 T cell receptor beta chains derived from one specimen sequenced in a study of blood T cell repertoires in COVID-19. TCRdb keeps only in-frame clones here, not all; method: immunoSEQ multiplex PCR. The sample holds roughly 200,000 clones, about 82% seen once. The specimen sequenced was peripheral blood. The receptors derive from a man aged 70-80 years with active or convalescent COVID-19.

J is TRBJ1-1 and V is TRBV7-9; no clear D gene. CDR1 SEHNR and CDR2 FQNEAQ come from the germline V gene (reference sequence). The CDR3 length is 12 residues. The V end lost 5 bases, the J end lost 8 bases, and 12 bases lay between the germline ends. CDR3 region: CASSPRVGEAFF. The CDR3, as DNA: TGTGCCAGCAGCCCTCGGGTTGGCGAAGCTTTCTTT.

In this sample, this clone turned up many times. The chain links TRBV7-9 to TRBJ1-2; 10 bases agree with TRBD1. Germline V CDR1 and CDR2: SEHNR, FQNEAQ (reference sequence). This CDR3 has 14 amino acids. Trimming removed 2 bases from V and 8 bases from J; junction bases left unmatched: 5. CDR3 bases: TGTGCCAGCAGCTTACTAGGGACAGGGGAAGGCTACACCTTC. It yields the protein CASSLLGTGEGYTF.

The V and J genes are TRBV6-6 and TRBJ1-2; 11 bases align to TRBD1. The trim removed 6 bases at V and 5 bases at J, leaving 11 bases unmatched. Germline CDR1 is MNHNY and CDR2 is SVGAGI (reference sequence). This CDR3 has 16 residues. Here the CDR3 reads CASRSLRGQGVYGYTF. The CDR3 DNA reads TGTGCCAGCAGATCCCTGAGGGGACAGGGGGTATATGGCTACACCTTC.

CDR3 loop: CASSSHGSSYNEQFF. The CDR3 bases are TGTGCCAGCAGTTCCCACGGTAGCTCCTACAATGAGCAGTTCTTC. This chain links TRBV28 with TRBJ2-1; D remains ambiguous. Germline CDR1 is MDHEN and CDR2 is SYDVKM. The CDR3 loop spans 15 amino acids. The V and J ends lost 4 bases and 0 bases respectively, with 10 bases between them.

As to this clone: The junction departs from the called germline gene at one end, perhaps through a read error. The V call is TRBV2, the J call TRBJ2-2, with a possible D match to TRBD2 (5 bases). There are 15 residues in the CDR3. From germline, CDR1 is SNHLY and CDR2 FYNNEI. CDR3 sequence: CASCLDYSNTGELFF. As DNA, the CDR3 is TGTGCCAGCTGTTTAGACTACTCGAATACCGGGGAGCTGTTTTTT.

V is TRBV18 and J is TRBJ1-1; 12 nucleotides align to TRBD1. The V gene end was trimmed by 3 bases and the J gene end by 4 bases; junction bases not matched to a gene: 6. CDR1 is KGHSH, CDR2 LQKENI, per germline. This CDR3 is built from 16 residues. The CDR3 here is CASSPGQGAQGTEAFF. Written as DNA, the CDR3 is TGTGCCAGCTCACCGGGACAGGGGGCGCAGGGCACTGAAGCTTTCTTT.

The chain is built from TRBV6-2 or TRBV6-3 and TRBJ1-2, with a possible D match to TRBD1 (6 bases). Germline loops: CDR1 MNHEY, CDR2 SVGEGT. V was clipped by 6 bases and J by 5 bases, with 22 bases between them. CDR3 length: 16 residues. This CDR3 is CASSSSLLQGFYGYTF. CDR3 in DNA: TGTGCCAGCAGCTCATCCCTCCTACAGGGTTTTTATGGCTACACCTTC.

The chain employs TRBV13 and TRBJ2-1, with 15 nucleotides matching TRBD2. The V and J ends lost 3 bases and 10 bases, in that order; junction bases with no gene match: 10. There are 17 residues in the CDR3. Germline V lookup: CDR1 PRHDT, CDR2 FYEKMQ (reference sequence). This CDR3 is CASSFYRTSGGAEEQFF. The CDR3 DNA follows: TGTGCCAGCAGCTTCTACCGGACTAGCGGGGGGGCTGAGGAGCAGTTCTTC.

J is TRBJ2-1 and V is TRBV11-3, with 9 bases fitting TRBD1. The length of the CDR3 is 13 residues. Germline values: CDR1 SGHNT, CDR2 YENEEA. After removal of 5 bases from V and 7 bases from J, the junction contained 3 bases not matched to a gene. This chain's CDR3 is CASSGDRENEQFF. CDR3 nucleotide sequence: TGTGCCAGCAGCGGGGACAGGGAGAATGAGCAGTTCTTC.

With respect to this clone: Distinct nucleotide sequences in the sample also encode this CDR3. The CDR3 region is CASSPGTGNTEAFF. In DNA, the CDR3 is TGTGCCAGCTCACCAGGGACAGGGAACACTGAAGCTTTCTTT. This chain joins TRBV18 and TRBJ1-1; the match to TRBD1 covers 8 bases. The CDR3 is 14 amino acids. CDR1 and CDR2 (germline): KGHSH, LQKENI. After removal of 2 bases from V and 1 base from J, the junction contained 0 bases not matched to a gene.

This clone was seen once. The V and J genes are TRBV6-5 and TRBJ1-1; 7 positions agree with TRBD1. Losses at the gene ends were 5 bases for V and 7 bases for J; bases not matched to a gene: 7. Germline values: CDR1 MNHEY, CDR2 SVGAGI. This CDR3 is 13 amino acids long. In DNA form, the CDR3 reads TGTGCCAGCAGTCTCTACAGGGGAGGTGAAGCTTTCTTT. Translating gives CASSLYRGGEAFF.

The chain carries TRBV5-1 and TRBJ2-1; D gene ambiguous. The germline V gene has CDR1 SGHRS and CDR2 YFSETQ. The CDR3 runs to 14 residues. V was clipped by 6 bases and J by 6 bases, with 16 bases between them. The CDR3 nucleotides read TGCGCCAGCATGAAAGGCCGGTCGGGCAATGAGCAGTTCTTC. Its protein product is CASMKGRSGNEQFF. The variable domain in full, completed from reference TRBV5-1 and TRBJ2-1, reads KAGVTQTPRYLIKTRGQQVTLSCSPISGHRSVSWYQQTPGQGLQFLFEYFSETQRNKGNFPGRFSGRQFSNSRSEMNVSTLELGDSALYLCASMKGRSGNEQFFGPGTRLTVL.